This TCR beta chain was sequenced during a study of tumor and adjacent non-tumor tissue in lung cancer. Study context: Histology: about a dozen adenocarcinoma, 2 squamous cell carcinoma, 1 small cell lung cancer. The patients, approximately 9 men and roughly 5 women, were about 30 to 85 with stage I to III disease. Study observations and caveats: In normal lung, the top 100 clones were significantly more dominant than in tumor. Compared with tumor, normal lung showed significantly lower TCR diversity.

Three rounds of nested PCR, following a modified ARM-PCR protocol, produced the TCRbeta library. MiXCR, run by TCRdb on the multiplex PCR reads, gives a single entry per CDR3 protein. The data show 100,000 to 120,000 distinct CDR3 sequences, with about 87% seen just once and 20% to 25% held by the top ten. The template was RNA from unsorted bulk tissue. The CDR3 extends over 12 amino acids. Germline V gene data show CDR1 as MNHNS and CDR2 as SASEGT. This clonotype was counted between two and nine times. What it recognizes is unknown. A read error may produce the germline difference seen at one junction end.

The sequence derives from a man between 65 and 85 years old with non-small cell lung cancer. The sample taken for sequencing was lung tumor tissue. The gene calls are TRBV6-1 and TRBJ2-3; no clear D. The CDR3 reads CVSSQSSFTQYF. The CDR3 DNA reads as TGTGTCAGCAGTCAATCCAGTTTTACGCAGTATTTT.